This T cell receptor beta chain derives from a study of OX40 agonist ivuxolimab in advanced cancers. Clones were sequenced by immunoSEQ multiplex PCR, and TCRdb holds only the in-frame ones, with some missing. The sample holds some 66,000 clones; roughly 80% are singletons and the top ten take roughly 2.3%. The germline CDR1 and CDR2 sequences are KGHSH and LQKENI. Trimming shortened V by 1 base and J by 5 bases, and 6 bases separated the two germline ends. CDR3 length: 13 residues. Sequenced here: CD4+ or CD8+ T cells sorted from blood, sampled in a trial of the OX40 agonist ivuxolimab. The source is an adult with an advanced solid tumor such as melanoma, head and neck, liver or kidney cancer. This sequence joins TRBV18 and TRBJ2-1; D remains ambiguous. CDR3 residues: CASSPQGNNEQFF. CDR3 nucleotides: TGTGCCAGCTCACCACAGGGAAACAATGAGCAGTTCTTC.